Sequencing of this T cell receptor (beta chain) was carried out in a study of OX40 agonist ivuxolimab in advanced cancers. Overall study context: Therapy given before enrollment (anti-PD-1, anti-PD-L1 or anti-CTLA-4) was allowed, and approximately 40% had some. General observations from the study: In the 0.1 to 3.0 mg/kg range, CD4+ and CD8+ blood T cells had expanded clonally by week 6.

Sequencing was performed with immunoSEQ multiplex PCR; in TCRdb, only in-frame clones are kept and a portion is missing. The sample has more than 60,000 clones, roughly four fifths seen once. This clone showed up just once. The antigen is unknown. Trimming took 5 bases from V and 8 from J, leaving 12 bases between them. The CDR3 totals 13 residues. Germline lookup yields CDR1 MRHNA and CDR2 SNTAGT. The chain has TRBV6-4 and TRBJ1-4; D gene ambiguous. Sequencing used CD4+ or CD8+ T cells sorted from blood, obtained in a trial of the OX40 agonist ivuxolimab. The TCR sequence derives from an adult with an advanced solid tumor such as melanoma, head and neck, liver or kidney cancer. The CDR3 coding sequence is TGTGCCAGCAGTATATCCTGGGGAGAAAAACTGTTTTTT. It encodes CASSISWGEKLFF.